The 13 T cell receptor beta chains reported below all come from one sample, sequenced in a study of tumor-infiltrating lymphocytes in localized non-small cell lung cancer. The table came from immunoSEQ multiplex PCR; TCRdb's copy has only in-frame clones and leaves some out. The table lists about 8,500 clones, around 75% of them singletons. The sequencing sample was made of uninvolved lung tissue not adjacent to the tumor. These receptors came from a human donor with non-small cell lung cancer.

This clone was detected once. The CDR3 spells CSVLWRDEQFF. DNA of the CDR3: TGCAGCGTCCTTTGGAGAGATGAGCAGTTCTTC. This rearrangement joins TRBV29-1 to TRBJ2-1, with D unclear. The CDR3 loop spans 11 amino acids. V was clipped by 6 bases and J by 8 bases, with 11 bases between them. Looked up from germline, CDR1 is SQVTM and CDR2 is ANQGSEA.

V and J are TRBV6-5 and TRBJ2-5, with 7 bases aligning to TRBD2. The germline CDR1 and CDR2 sequences are MNHEY and SVGAGI. J gave up 9 bases and V 1 base, and 2 bases lay outside the gene matches. The CDR3 runs 12 residues. CDR3 in DNA: TGTGCCAGCAGTTACTGGGGGGGATCCCAGTACTTC. Its protein is CASSYWGGSQYF.

CDR3: CAWSPTGGRTEKLFF. Written as DNA, the CDR3 is TGTGCCTGGAGCCCAACAGGGGGCCGGACTGAAAAACTGTTTTTT. V and J are TRBV30 and TRBJ1-4; 9 nucleotides match TRBD1. Germline CDR1 and CDR2: GTSNPN and SVGIG (reference sequence). The CDR3 totals 15 residues. The trim removed 3 bases at V and 7 bases at J, leaving 9 bases unmatched.

The chain uses TRBV19 and TRBJ1-4, with TRBD1 as a possible D gene (5 bases). Trimming removed 3 bases from V and 8 bases from J, with 16 bases in between. In germline, CDR1 is LNHDA, CDR2 SQIVND (reference sequence). This CDR3 comprises 15 residues. The CDR3 nucleotides read TGTGCCAGTAGTATTCTGACCCAGGCAGGGGAAAAACTGTTTTTT. This translates into CASSILTQAGEKLFF. Complete variable domain (other parts from reference TRBV19 and TRBJ1-4): DGGITQSPKYLFRKEGQNVTLSCEQNLNHDAMYWYRQDPGQGLRLIYYSQIVNDFQKGDIAEGYSVSREKKESFPLTVTSAQKNPTAFYLCASSILTQAGEKLFFGSGTQLSVL.

V is TRBV7-2 and J is TRBJ2-3, with D possibly being TRBD2 (6 bases). Deletions cut 2 bases from V and 0 bases from J, with 12 bases between. This CDR3 contains 16 residues. CDR1 is SGHTA and CDR2 is FQGNSA in the germline V gene. CDR3 amino acids: CASSLLGGDSTDTQYF. Written as DNA, the CDR3 is TGTGCCAGCAGCTTACTGGGCGGGGATAGCACAGATACGCAGTATTTT.

V is TRBV5-1 and J is TRBJ1-1, with no clear D. V was clipped by 1 base and J by 3 bases, with 16 bases between them. CDR1 is SGHRS, CDR2 YFSETQ, per germline. The CDR3 has 16 amino acids. CDR3 sequence reads: CASSLNSPLRDTEAFF. DNA for the CDR3: TGCGCCAGCAGCTTGAACAGCCCCCTCCGAGACACTGAAGCTTTCTTT.

Turning to this clone: Other DNA sequences in this specimen translate into the identical CDR3. The rearrangement uses TRBV9 and TRBJ2-5, with 7 bases fitting TRBD2. The V gene end was trimmed by 0 bases and the J gene end by 4 bases; junction bases not matched to a gene: 3. The CDR3 consists of 14 residues. The germline V gene encodes CDR1 SGDLS and CDR2 YYNGEE. The DNA of the CDR3 is TGTGCCAGCAGCGTAGGAATAGCGGGAGAGACCCAGTACTTC. Residues: CASSVGIAGETQYF.

This clone was counted between two and nine times. The chain couples TRBV7-2 to TRBJ1-6; 11 nucleotides match TRBD1. CDR1 is SGHTA, CDR2 FQGNSA, per germline. The CDR3 extends over 16 amino acids. The J segment lost 7 bases and the V segment lost 4 bases, leaving 6 bases of the junction unmatched. In DNA, the CDR3 is TGTGCCAGCAGCTCGAACGGACAGGGGGCAAATTCACCCCTCCACTTT. Its protein product is CASSSNGQGANSPLHF.

This chain links TRBV25-1 with TRBJ1-4; D is unclear. CDR3 size: 14 residues. CDR1 is MGHDK, CDR2 SYGVNS, per germline. V was pared by 3 bases and J by 5 bases, with 10 bases between. In nucleotides, the CDR3 is TGTGCCAGCAGTGATGACCGGGCAAATGAAAAACTGTTTTTT. Protein sequence: CASSDDRANEKLFF. Supplemented by reference TRBV25-1 and TRBJ1-4, the full variable domain reads EADIYQTPRYLVIGTGKKITLECSQTMGHDKMYWYQQDPGMELHLIHYSYGVNSTEKGDLSSESTVSRIRTEHFPLTLESARPSHTSQYLCASSDDRANEKLFFGSGTQLSVL.

The chain joins TRBV20-1 to TRBJ1-2; the D is unclear. The ends were cut back, 0 bases at V and 3 bases at J, with 2 bases in the middle. The CDR3 has 11 residues. The V gene's germline CDR1 is DFQATT and CDR2 SNEGSKA (reference sequence). The CDR3 coding sequence is TGCAGTGCTAGAGAGGACTATGGCTACACCTTC. Its protein is CSAREDYGYTF.

This clone was seen a single time. The J gene is TRBJ2-1, the V gene TRBV5-1, with D uncertain. Trimming pared 2 bases from V and 0 bases from J, leaving 9 bases between. The CDR3 consists of 15 residues. Germline V gene lookup returns CDR1 SGHRS and CDR2 YFSETQ. The CDR3 spells CASSFGMSSYNEQFF. CDR3 nucleotides: TGCGCCAGCAGCTTCGGCATGAGCTCCTACAATGAGCAGTTCTTC.

The V call is TRBV6-6, the J call TRBJ2-5; 7 bases are shared with TRBD1. Germline CDR1 and CDR2: MNHNY and SVGAGI (reference sequence). The CDR3 has 13 amino acids. Trimming removed 5 bases from V and 2 bases from J; junction bases left unmatched: 2. CDR3: CASSPGQQETQYF. CDR3 nucleotides: TGTGCCAGCAGTCCGGGACAGCAAGAGACCCAGTACTTC.

J is TRBJ1-4 and V is TRBV5-6, with unresolved D. Germline V gene sequence: CDR1 SGHDT, CDR2 YYEEEE. The CDR3 is 16 amino acids. Trimming took off 4 bases at V and 5 bases at J, with 18 bases between the two ends. The CDR3 region has the DNA TGTGCCAGCAGCCGTAAACTACAGCCGGGGAATGAAAAACTGTTTTTT. It is translated as CASSRKLQPGNEKLFF.